This TCR beta chain was found in a study of identifying expanded T cells in peripheral blood. Study observations and caveats: Over approximately two and four weeks, about 15 and 18 clones changed, versus 1.2 between replicates. Across healthy donors, higher total template counts meant significantly greater roughly two-week count variance.

Method: immunoSEQ multiplex PCR; TCRdb's copy keeps in-frame clones and lacks some. The data show under 85,000 clones, roughly 84% seen once. Note on this clone: Its antigen is unknown.

This CDR3 has 15 residues. V was shortened by 1 base and J by 2 bases, with 9 bases between the two germline ends. Germline V gene data show CDR1 as MNHNS and CDR2 as SASEGT. Sequences were obtained from blood. The sequence was collected from a person between 18 and 75 years old in good health. The genes are TRBV6-1 and TRBJ1-5; possibly TRBD1 for D (6 bases). Written as DNA, the CDR3 is TGTGCCAGCAGTGAAGGTTCAGGGGGCAATCAGCCCCAGCATTTT. Translating gives CASSEGSGGNQPQHF.